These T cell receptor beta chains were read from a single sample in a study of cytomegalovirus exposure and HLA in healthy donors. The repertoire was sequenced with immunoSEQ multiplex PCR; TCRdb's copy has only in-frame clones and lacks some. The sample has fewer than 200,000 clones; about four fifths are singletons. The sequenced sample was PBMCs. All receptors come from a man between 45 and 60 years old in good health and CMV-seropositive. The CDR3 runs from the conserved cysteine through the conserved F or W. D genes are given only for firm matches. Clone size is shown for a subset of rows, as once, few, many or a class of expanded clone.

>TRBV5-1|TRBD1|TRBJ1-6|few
CASSLIGQGASPLHF
TGTGCCAGCAGCTTGATCGGACAGGGGGCATCACCCCTCCACTTT
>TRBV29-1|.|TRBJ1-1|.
CSVREGPEAFF
TGCAGCGTCCGGGAGGGACCTGAAGCTTTCTTT
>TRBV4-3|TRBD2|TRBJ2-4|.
CASSQESTSGGAGNIQYF
TGCGCCAGCAGCCAAGAATCGACTAGCGGGGGGGCCGGAAACATTCAGTACTTC
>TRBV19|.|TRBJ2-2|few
CASRQQPAGWPGELFF
TGTGCCAGTAGGCAGCAGCCCGCAGGGTGGCCCGGGGAGCTGTTTTTT
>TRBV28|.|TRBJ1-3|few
CASSKIDRSSGNTIYF
TGTGCCAGCAGTAAGATTGACAGGAGCTCTGGAAACACCATATATTTT
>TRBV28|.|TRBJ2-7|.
CASNTPGTYEQYF
TGTGCCAGCAATACGCCGGGAACCTACGAGCAGTACTTC
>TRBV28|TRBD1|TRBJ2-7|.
CASSLGQGVTYEQYF
TGTGCCAGCAGTTTAGGGCAGGGGGTGACCTACGAGCAGTACTTC
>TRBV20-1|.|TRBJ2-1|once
CSARRDEQFF
TGCAGTGCGAGACGGGATGAGCAGTTCTTC
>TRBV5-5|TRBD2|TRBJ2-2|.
CASDRTSEVTGELFF
TGTGCCAGCGACCGGACTAGCGAGGTCACCGGGGAGCTGTTTTTT
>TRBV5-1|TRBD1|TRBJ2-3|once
CASSLFDRGGTDTQYF
TGCGCCAGCAGCTTGTTTGACAGGGGTGGCACAGATACGCAGTATTTT
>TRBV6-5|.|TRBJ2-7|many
CASSYSSDRAYEQYF
TGTGCCAGCAGTTACTCCTCGGACAGAGCCTACGAGCAGTACTTC
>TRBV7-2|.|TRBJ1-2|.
CASSLGQIYGYTF
TGTGCCAGCAGCTTGGGCCAGATTTATGGCTACACCTTC
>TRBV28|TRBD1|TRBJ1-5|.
CASSHKTGQGNQPQHF
TGTGCCAGCAGTCACAAGACGGGACAGGGCAATCAGCCCCAGCATTTT
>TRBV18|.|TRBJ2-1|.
CASSPRGQGVNEQFF
TGTGCCAGCTCACCCCGAGGACAAGGAGTCAATGAGCAGTTCTTC
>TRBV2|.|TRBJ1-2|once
CARTAGENYGYTF
TGTGCGCGCACCGCCGGGGAAAACTATGGCTACACCTTC
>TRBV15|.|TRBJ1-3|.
CATGRDKGGPRSGNTIYF
TGTGCCACCGGCAGAGATAAGGGGGGGCCGCGCTCTGGAAACACCATATATTTT
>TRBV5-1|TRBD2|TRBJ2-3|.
CASSPSAVLADTDTQYF
TGCGCCAGCAGCCCATCGGCAGTACTAGCGGACACAGATACGCAGTATTTT
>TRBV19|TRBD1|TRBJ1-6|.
CASSSDRGLPSPLHF
TGTGCCAGTAGTAGCGACAGGGGGCTCCCTTCGCCCCTCCACTTT
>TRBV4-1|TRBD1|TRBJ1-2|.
CASSPGGSYGEGYTF
TGCGCCAGCAGCCCAGGGGGATCTTACGGAGAAGGCTACACCTTC
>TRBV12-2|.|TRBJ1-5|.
CASRLNSCCHQPQHF
TGTGCAAGTCGCTTAAACTCCTGTTGCCATCAGCCCCAGCATTTT
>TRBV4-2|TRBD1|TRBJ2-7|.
CASSPRDRSYEQYF
TGTGCCAGCAGCCCTCGGGACAGATCCTACGAGCAGTACTTC
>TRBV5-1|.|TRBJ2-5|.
CASSLQTEQETQYF
TGCGCCAGCAGCTTGCAGACAGAACAAGAGACCCAGTACTTC
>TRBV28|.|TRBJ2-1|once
CASSLVLVSYNEQFF
TGTGCCAGCAGTTTAGTACTTGTCTCCTACAATGAGCAGTTCTTC
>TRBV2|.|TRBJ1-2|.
CASSEFGDTPSSYTF
TGTGCCAGCAGTGAATTTGGGGACACCCCCTCGAGCTACACCTTC
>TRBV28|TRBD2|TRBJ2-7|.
CASSPTGGYEQYF
TGTGCCAGCAGTCCAACGGGGGGGTACGAGCAGTACTTC
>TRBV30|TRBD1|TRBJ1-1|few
CAWTRQGTEAFF
TGTGCCTGGACTCGACAGGGGACTGAAGCTTTCTTT
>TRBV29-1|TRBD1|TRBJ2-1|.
CSGEGQGAPDEQFF
TGCAGCGGCGAAGGACAGGGGGCCCCCGATGAGCAGTTCTTC
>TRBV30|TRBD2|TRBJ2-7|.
CAWSDGGGHEQYF
TGTGCCTGGAGTGACGGCGGGGGTCACGAGCAGTACTTC
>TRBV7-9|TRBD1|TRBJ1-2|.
CASSLSGTGEGYTF
TGTGCCAGCAGCTTGTCCGGGACAGGGGAAGGCTACACCTTC
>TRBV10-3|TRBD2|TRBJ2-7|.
CAISDATSGTYEQYF
TGTGCCATCAGTGACGCGACTAGCGGGACCTACGAGCAGTACTTC
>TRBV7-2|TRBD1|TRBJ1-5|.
CASSPNGQGIPQPQHF
TGTGCCAGCAGCCCGAACGGACAGGGAATACCTCAGCCCCAGCATTTT
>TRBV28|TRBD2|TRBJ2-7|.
CASSPGLERYEQYF
TGTGCCAGCAGTCCCGGACTAGAAAGATACGAGCAGTACTTC
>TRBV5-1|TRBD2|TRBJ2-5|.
CASSPSGSIETQYF
TGCGCCAGCAGCCCTAGCGGGTCCATAGAGACCCAGTACTTC
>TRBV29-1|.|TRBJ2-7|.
CSVDAAGVQYF
TGCAGCGTTGATGCGGCAGGGGTACAGTACTTC
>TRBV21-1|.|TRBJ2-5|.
CASSKKAGTGGLSETQYF
TGTGCCAGCAGCAAAAAGGCTGGGACAGGGGGTCTTTCCGAGACCCAGTACTTC
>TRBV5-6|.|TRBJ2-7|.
CASCRGTPSYEQYF
TGTGCCAGCTGCCGTGGGACTCCATCCTACGAGCAGTACTTC
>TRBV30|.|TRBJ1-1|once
CAWVPGDLNTEAFF
TGTGCCTGGGTCCCGGGGGACCTGAACACTGAAGCTTTCTTT